Each of the 27 T cell receptor beta chains below was sequenced from the same sample in a study of T cell responses to AZD1222 COVID-19 vaccine. The table came from immunoSEQ multiplex PCR; TCRdb's copy has only in-frame clones and leaves some out. The sample carries about 83,000 clones, roughly 88% recorded once. This material consisted of peripheral blood, taken on day 0 of AZD1222 vaccination. Every receptor here comes from an adult in good health.

This rearrangement joins TRBV9 to TRBJ1-2; D possibly corresponds to TRBD1 (5 bases). V was shortened by 0 bases and J by 7 bases, with 10 bases between the two germline ends. The CDR3 loop spans 13 amino acids. Germline V gene lookup returns CDR1 SGDLS and CDR2 YYNGEE. Written as DNA, the CDR3 is TGTGCCAGCAGCGTAGGGTGGCAGGGTGGCTACACCTTC. Amino acid sequence: CASSVGWQGGYTF. Looking up the rest from reference TRBV9 and TRBJ1-2 gives the full variable domain: DSGVTQTPKHLITATGQRVTLRCSPRSGDLSVYWYQQSLDQGLQFLIQYYNGEERAKGNILERFSAQQFPDLHSELNLSSLELGDSALYFCASSVGWQGGYTFGSGTRLTVV.

The chain uses TRBV6-2 or TRBV6-3 and TRBJ2-2, with D unclear. Trimming left V 6 bases short and J 0 bases short, with 17 bases between. The germline gives CDR1 MNHEY, CDR2 SVGEGT. The CDR3 consists of 17 residues. The CDR3 coding sequence is TGTGCCAGCAGCCTAACCAGGATGTCCACGAACACCGGGGAGCTGTTTTTT. Encoded protein: CASSLTRMSTNTGELFF.

The rearrangement links TRBV2 to TRBJ1-1; tentative D call: TRBD1 (5 bases). V was clipped by 3 bases and J by 3 bases, with 8 bases between them. This CDR3 is 13 amino acids long. Germline V gives CDR1 SNHLY, CDR2 FYNNEI. CDR3 amino acids: CASSELGHTEAFF. The CDR3 DNA reads TGTGCCAGCAGTGAGCTGGGGCACACTGAAGCTTTCTTT.

The chain is built from TRBV9 and TRBJ1-6; unclear D gene. The CDR3 is 11 residues long. With 6 bases removed from V and 10 bases from J, the gap between germline ends came to 8 bases. Germline CDR1 is SGDLS and CDR2 is YYNGEE. The DNA of the CDR3 is TGTGCCAGCACCCATTGGTCACCCCTCCACTTT. Residues: CASTHWSPLHF.

The rearrangement joins TRBV15 to TRBJ2-1, with D tentatively TRBD2 (7 bases). V dropped 4 bases and J dropped 4 bases, with 17 bases sitting between them. The V gene's germline CDR1 is LNHNV and CDR2 YYDKDF (reference sequence). The CDR3 is 16 residues long. The chain's CDR3 is CATSTEGRGPYNEQFF. The CDR3 bases are TGTGCCACCAGCACCGAAGGGCGGGGGCCTTACAATGAGCAGTTCTTC.

The chain recombines TRBV19 with TRBJ1-2; D possibly corresponds to TRBD1 (5 bases). Germline CDR1 reads LNHDA; CDR2 reads SQIVND (reference sequence). The CDR3 is 14 residues long. The V gene lost 7 bases and the J gene lost 5 bases, with 17 bases spanning the gap. The CDR3 is CASIDWQGPYGYTF. CDR3 nucleotide sequence: TGTGCCAGTATTGATTGGCAGGGACCTTATGGCTACACCTTC.

The rearrangement uses TRBV7-9 and TRBJ1-5; 9 bases line up with TRBD1. The CDR3 runs to 15 residues. Looked up from germline, CDR1 is SEHNR and CDR2 is FQNEAQ (reference sequence). V was pared by 3 bases and J by 6 bases, with 6 bases of the junction left unmatched. CDR3 bases: TGTGCCAGCAGCTTGGGACAGGGAGTTTTTCAGCCCCAGCATTTT. Translated, it gives CASSLGQGVFQPQHF.

This rearrangement joins TRBV30 to TRBJ2-3; possibly TRBD1 for D (5 bases). Trimming shortened V by 3 bases and J by 1 base, and 8 bases separated the two germline ends. There are 13 residues in the CDR3. Germline values: CDR1 GTSNPN, CDR2 SVGIG (reference sequence). In nucleotides, the CDR3 is TGTGCCTGGAGCAGACAGCGCACAGATACGCAGTATTTT. Protein product: CAWSRQRTDTQYF. The full variable domain, completed using reference TRBV30 and TRBJ2-3, is SQTIHQWPATLVQPVGSPLSLECTVEGTSNPNLYWYRQAAGRGLQLLFYSVGIGQISSEVPQNLSASRPQDRQFILSSKKLLLSDSGFYLCAWSRQRTDTQYFGPGTRLTVL.

This chain links TRBV5-4 with TRBJ2-7; D unresolved. There are 12 residues in the CDR3. The germline V gene encodes CDR1 SGHNT and CDR2 YYREEE (reference sequence). The V end lost 4 bases, the J end lost 1 base, and 6 bases lay between the germline ends. The CDR3 DNA reads as TGTGCCAGCAGCCCAAATTCCTACGAGCAGTACTTC. Translation gives CASSPNSYEQYF.

The genes are TRBV28 and TRBJ1-5, with D tentatively TRBD1 (5 bases). Trimming pared 7 bases from V and 7 bases from J, leaving 11 bases between. There are 12 residues in the CDR3. Germline assignment: CDR1 MDHEN and CDR2 SYDVKM. CDR3 bases: TGTGCCAGCAACGGGGGGAACCAGCCCCAGCATTTT. Protein: CASNGGNQPQHF.

V usage is TRBV6-1 and J usage is TRBJ1-1; D is undetermined. The CDR3 loop spans 13 amino acids. CDR1 is MNHNS, CDR2 SASEGT, per germline. V was clipped by 3 bases and J by 8 bases, with 13 bases between them. The CDR3 loop reads CASSDAPTGEAFF. The CDR3 DNA reads TGTGCCAGCAGTGACGCCCCTACCGGCGAAGCTTTCTTT.

The rearrangement uses TRBV19 and TRBJ1-1; 10 nucleotides agree with TRBD1. Per germline, CDR1 LNHDA and CDR2 SQIVND (reference sequence). The CDR3 is 18 amino acids. The trim removed 7 bases at V and 0 bases at J, leaving 14 bases unmatched. As DNA, the CDR3 is TGTGCCAGTACCCGGACCCCCGGGACAGGGGCTTTGAACACTGAAGCTTTCTTT. Translating it yields CASTRTPGTGALNTEAFF.

The V and J genes are TRBV6-5 and TRBJ2-2; 7 positions match TRBD1. Trimming took 6 bases from V and 3 from J; bases not matched to a gene: 7. CDR1 and CDR2 (germline): MNHEY, SVGAGI. The CDR3 totals 15 residues. This CDR3 reads CASRPLDRYTGELFF. The DNA of the CDR3 is TGTGCCAGCAGACCCTTGGACAGGTACACCGGGGAGCTGTTTTTT.

The genes are TRBV7-3 and TRBJ1-1, with D unclear. The germline V gene has CDR1 SGHTA and CDR2 FQGTGA. CDR3 length equals 15 residues. V gave up 4 bases and J gave up 3 bases, with 15 bases separating them. CDR3 in DNA: TGTGCCAGCAGCTCCTCCCCGATGGGTTACACTGAAGCTTTCTTT. Protein: CASSSSPMGYTEAFF.

This sequence joins TRBV5-1 and TRBJ1-1; the D is unclear. This CDR3 comprises 14 residues. The ends were cut back, 4 bases at V and 0 bases at J, with 10 bases in the middle. CDR1 is SGHRS and CDR2 is YFSETQ in the germline V gene. This CDR3 is CASSLLRLNTEAFF. Written as DNA, the CDR3 is TGCGCCAGCAGCCTTCTGAGGCTGAACACTGAAGCTTTCTTT.

The rearrangement joins TRBV5-4 to TRBJ2-3; a weak D match, TRBD2 (6 bases). Looked up from germline, CDR1 is SGHNT and CDR2 is YYREEE (reference sequence). The CDR3 has 16 residues. The V end was cut by 5 bases, the J end by 4 bases, with 20 bases between. CDR3 bases: TGTGCCAGCAGGGAGGGCGCGATGTGGCTGCCAGATACGCAGTATTTT. It encodes CASREGAMWLPDTQYF.

The chain is built from TRBV6-5 and TRBJ1-2, with TRBD1 as a possible D gene (6 bases). Germline V CDR1 and CDR2: MNHEY, SVGAGI. Trimming shortened V by 6 bases and J by 10 bases, and 15 bases separated the two germline ends. The length of the CDR3 is 12 residues. The CDR3 loop is CASRAPGGHYTF. The CDR3 DNA sequence: TGTGCCAGCAGGGCTCCTGGGGGGCACTACACCTTC.

The chain has TRBV6-2 or TRBV6-3 and TRBJ2-7; 8 nucleotides agree with TRBD1. CDR1 is MNHEY, CDR2 SVGEGT, per germline. There are 18 residues in the CDR3. The V gene end was trimmed by 0 bases and the J gene end by 0 bases; junction bases not matched to a gene: 10. The CDR3 bases are TGTGCCAGCAGTTACTCAGGGCAGGGGGCGGATAGCTCCTACGAGCAGTACTTC. Encoded protein: CASSYSGQGADSSYEQYF.

In this sample, this clone turned up once. The V call is TRBV6-2 or TRBV6-3, the J call TRBJ2-2, with D possibly matching TRBD2 (5 bases). V was pared by 2 bases and J by 4 bases, with 5 bases between. The germline gives CDR1 MNHEY, CDR2 SVGEGT. This CDR3 has 13 amino acids. DNA of the CDR3: TGTGCCAGCAGTTACGGGAGCACCGGGGAGCTGTTTTTT. Residues: CASSYGSTGELFF.

The chain carries TRBV5-1 and TRBJ2-7; TRBD2 aligns across 7 bases. This CDR3 region has 16 residues. Germline trimming cut 1 base from V and 6 bases from J; bases unmatched to any gene: 13. Germline lookup yields CDR1 SGHRS and CDR2 YFSETQ. CDR3 protein: CASSLIPQRELGEQYF. The CDR3 DNA follows: TGCGCCAGCAGCTTGATCCCCCAGCGGGAACTCGGCGAGCAGTACTTC.

This clone was seen a single time. The gene calls are TRBV5-1 and TRBJ2-1; 8 nucleotides line up with TRBD2. CDR1 and CDR2 from the germline V gene are SGHRS and YFSETQ. CDR3 length: 17 amino acids. The ends lost 7 bases at V and 5 bases at J; junction bases unmatched: 17. CDR3 sequence: CASSPAGGGSWDNEQFF. The CDR3 nucleotides are TGCGCCAGCTCCCCGGCAGGCGGGGGGAGCTGGGACAATGAGCAGTTCTTC.

V and J are TRBV28 and TRBJ1-1, with a weak D call TRBD1 (5 bases). CDR3 length: 14 residues. The V end was cut by 6 bases, the J end by 0 bases, with 11 bases between. In germline, CDR1 is MDHEN, CDR2 SYDVKM. CDR3 protein: CASSFQGLNTEAFF. The CDR3 nucleotides are TGTGCCAGCAGCTTTCAGGGATTGAACACTGAAGCTTTCTTT.

The genes are TRBV19 and TRBJ2-7; 9 positions match TRBD2. The germline gives CDR1 LNHDA, CDR2 SQIVND (reference sequence). Trimming at V came to 2 bases and at J to 2 bases, leaving 4 bases not matched to a gene. The CDR3 consists of 15 residues. CDR3 in DNA: TGTGCCAGTAGTATAACGCTAGCGGGACCCTACGAGCAGTACTTC. This sequence encodes CASSITLAGPYEQYF.

The CDR3 is CASSLIVASGNLYEQYF. The CDR3 DNA reads as TGTGCCAGCAGCTTGATCGTAGCTAGCGGGAATCTCTACGAGCAGTACTTC. V gene TRBV5-6 combines with J gene TRBJ2-7; 9 bases line up with TRBD2. Germline V gene lookup returns CDR1 SGHDT and CDR2 YYEEEE. V gave up 1 base and J gave up 3 bases; unmatched junction bases: 11. The CDR3 length is 17 residues.

V and J are TRBV7-9 and TRBJ1-2, with TRBD1 as a possible D gene (6 bases). V was clipped by 2 bases and J by 7 bases, with 17 bases between them. Germline-derived CDR1 and CDR2 are SEHNR and FQNEAQ (reference sequence). The CDR3 totals 15 residues. The CDR3 reads CASSLRGGTRFGYTF. CDR3 in DNA: TGTGCCAGCAGCTTAAGGGGGGGCACTAGGTTTGGCTACACCTTC.

The chain joins TRBV6-2 or TRBV6-3 to TRBJ1-5; 9 bases are shared with TRBD1. Germline V gene data show CDR1 as MNHEY and CDR2 as SVGEGT. V was pared by 6 bases and J by 6 bases, with 3 bases of the junction left unmatched. This CDR3 has 13 residues. The CDR3 DNA sequence: TGTGCCAGCAGCCCGGACAGGGGTCAGCCCCAGCATTTT. Encoded protein: CASSPDRGQPQHF.

V is TRBV6-5 and J is TRBJ1-2; 7 nucleotides line up with TRBD1. Germline CDR1 MNHEY, CDR2 SVGAGI. The V gene end was trimmed by 4 bases and the J gene end by 5 bases; junction bases not matched to a gene: 7. This CDR3 region has 14 residues. The CDR3 DNA reads as TGTGCCAGCAGTTCCGGGACAGCGTTTTATGGCTACACCTTC. Residues: CASSSGTAFYGYTF.